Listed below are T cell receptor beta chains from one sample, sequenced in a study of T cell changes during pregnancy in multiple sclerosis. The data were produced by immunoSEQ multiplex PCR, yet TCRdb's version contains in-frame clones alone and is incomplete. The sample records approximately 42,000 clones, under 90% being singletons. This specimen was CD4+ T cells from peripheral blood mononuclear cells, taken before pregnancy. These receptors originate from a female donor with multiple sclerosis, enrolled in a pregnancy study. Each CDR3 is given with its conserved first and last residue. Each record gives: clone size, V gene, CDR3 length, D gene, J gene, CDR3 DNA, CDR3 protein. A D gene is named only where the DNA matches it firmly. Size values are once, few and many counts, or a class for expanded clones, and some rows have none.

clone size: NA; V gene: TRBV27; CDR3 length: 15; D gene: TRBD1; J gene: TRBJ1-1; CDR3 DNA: TGTGCCAGCAGTACCATAGGTGACAGGGACCCTGAAGCTTTCTTT; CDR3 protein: CASSTIGDRDPEAFF
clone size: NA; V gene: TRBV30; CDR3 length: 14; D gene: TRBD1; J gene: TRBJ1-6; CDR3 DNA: TGTGCCTGGAGTGGCTCGACAGGGGAGTCACCCCTCCACTTT; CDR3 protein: CAWSGSTGESPLHF
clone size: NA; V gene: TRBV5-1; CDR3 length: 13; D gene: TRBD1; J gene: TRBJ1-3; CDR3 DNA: TGCGCCAGCAGCGACAGGGGAAGAAACACCATATATTTT; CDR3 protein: CASSDRGRNTIYF
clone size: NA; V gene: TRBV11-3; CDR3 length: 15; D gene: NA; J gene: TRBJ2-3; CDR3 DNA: TGTGCCAGCAGCTTAGGGGGAGATTTCGGTAATACGCAGTATTTT; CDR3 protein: CASSLGGDFGNTQYF
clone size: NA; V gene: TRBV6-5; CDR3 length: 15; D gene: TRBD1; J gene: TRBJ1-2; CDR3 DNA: TGTGCCAGCTCGGAACAGGGGTATTTGTCCTATGGCTACACCTTC; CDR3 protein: CASSEQGYLSYGYTF
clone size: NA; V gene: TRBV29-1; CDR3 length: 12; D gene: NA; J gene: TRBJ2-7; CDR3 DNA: TGCAGCGTTGCGGACAGCCCCTACGAGCAGTACTTC; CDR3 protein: CSVADSPYEQYF
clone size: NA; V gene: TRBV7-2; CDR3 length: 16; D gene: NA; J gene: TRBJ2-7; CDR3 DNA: TGTGCCAGCAGCTTAGCGATCCTAGCGAGGTCCTACGAGCAGTACTTC; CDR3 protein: CASSLAILARSYEQYF
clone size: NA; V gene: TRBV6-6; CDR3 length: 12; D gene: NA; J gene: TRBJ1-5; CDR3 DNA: TGTGCCAGCAGGGCTAGCAATCAGCCCCAGCATTTT; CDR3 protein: CASRASNQPQHF
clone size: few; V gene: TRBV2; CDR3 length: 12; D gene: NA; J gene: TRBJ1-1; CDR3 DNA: TGTGCCAGCCAAAGAGCCGGCACTGAAGCTTTCTTT; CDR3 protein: CASQRAGTEAFF
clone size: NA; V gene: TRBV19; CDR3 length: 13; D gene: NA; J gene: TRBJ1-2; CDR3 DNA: TGTGCTACGGGGGGGACTATCTCCTATGGCTACACCTTC; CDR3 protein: CATGGTISYGYTF
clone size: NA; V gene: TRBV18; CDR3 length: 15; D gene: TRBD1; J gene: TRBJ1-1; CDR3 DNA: TGTGCCAGCTCAGAACGGACAGGCTTCAACACTGAAGCTTTCTTT; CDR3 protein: CASSERTGFNTEAFF
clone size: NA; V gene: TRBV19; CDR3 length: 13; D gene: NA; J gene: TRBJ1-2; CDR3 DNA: TGTGCCAGTAGTATACAGGGGAACTATGGCTACACCTTC; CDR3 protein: CASSIQGNYGYTF
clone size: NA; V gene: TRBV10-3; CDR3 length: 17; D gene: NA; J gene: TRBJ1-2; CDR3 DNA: TGTGCCATCAGTCCCCGATTCCTATCGTCGGCGGACTATGGCTACACCTTC; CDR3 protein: CAISPRFLSSADYGYTF
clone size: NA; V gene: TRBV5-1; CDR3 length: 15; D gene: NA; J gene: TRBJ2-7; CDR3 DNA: TGCGCCAGCAGCCGGGTGGCAGAAGAAGCGTACGAGCAGTACTTC; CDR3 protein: CASSRVAEEAYEQYF
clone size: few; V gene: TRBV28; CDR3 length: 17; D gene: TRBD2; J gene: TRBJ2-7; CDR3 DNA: TGTGCCAGCAGTTTAGCTCTAGCGGGAGTATTGGCGTACGAGCAGTACTTC; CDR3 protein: CASSLALAGVLAYEQYF
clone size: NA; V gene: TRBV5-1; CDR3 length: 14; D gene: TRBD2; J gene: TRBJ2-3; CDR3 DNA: TGCGCCAGCCAGACTAGCGGGAGCACAGATACGCAGTATTTT; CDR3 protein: CASQTSGSTDTQYF
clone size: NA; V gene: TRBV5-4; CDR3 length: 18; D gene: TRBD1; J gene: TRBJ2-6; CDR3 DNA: TGTGCCAGCAGCTTGGAGCAGGGGGCTGAGCCCGGGGCCAACGTCCTGACTTTC; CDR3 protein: CASSLEQGAEPGANVLTF
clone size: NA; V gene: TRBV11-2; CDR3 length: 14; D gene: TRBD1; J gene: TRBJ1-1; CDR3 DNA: TGTGCCAGCAGCGTCCCGGGACAGGGTAGTTCGGCTTTCTTT; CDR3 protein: CASSVPGQGSSAFF
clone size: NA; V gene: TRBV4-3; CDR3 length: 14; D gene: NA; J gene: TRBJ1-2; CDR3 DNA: TGCGCCAGCAGCCAAGTGCCACTTAACTATGGCTACACCTTC; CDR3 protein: CASSQVPLNYGYTF
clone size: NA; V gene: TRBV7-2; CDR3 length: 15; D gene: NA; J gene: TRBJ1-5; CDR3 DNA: TGTGCCAGCAGCTTCCGGTCGGGGGGCTGGGATGTCCAGCATTTT; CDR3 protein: CASSFRSGGWDVQHF